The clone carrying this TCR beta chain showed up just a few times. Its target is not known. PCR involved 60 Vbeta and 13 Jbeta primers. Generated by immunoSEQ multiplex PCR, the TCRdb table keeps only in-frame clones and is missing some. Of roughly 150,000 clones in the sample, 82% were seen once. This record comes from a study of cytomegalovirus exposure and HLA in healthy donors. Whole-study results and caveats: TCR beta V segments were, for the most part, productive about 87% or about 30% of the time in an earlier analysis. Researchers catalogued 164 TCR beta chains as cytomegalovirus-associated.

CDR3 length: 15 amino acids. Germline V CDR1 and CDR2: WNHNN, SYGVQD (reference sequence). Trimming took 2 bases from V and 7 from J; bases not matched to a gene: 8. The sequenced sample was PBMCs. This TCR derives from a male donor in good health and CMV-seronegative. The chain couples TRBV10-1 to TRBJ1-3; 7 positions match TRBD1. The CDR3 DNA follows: TGCGCCAGCAGTGAGACATCGACAGGGTGGAACACCATATATTTT. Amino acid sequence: CASSETSTGWNTIYF.